The 19 T cell receptor beta chains reported below all come from one sample, sequenced in a study of shared clonotypes between healthy human individuals. Clones were read by immunoSEQ multiplex PCR, and TCRdb kept only the in-frame ones, dropping some. The sample contains about 2.2 million clones, 80% to 95% of which appear only once. The naive CD8 subset, CD45RO-negative cells positively selected for CCR7, excluded terminally differentiated effector memory CD45RA+ cells. The sample was naive CD8+ T cells from PBMCs. The receptors shown here come from a man between 18 and 29 years old in good health. Some clones in this sample may be carry-over from other donors' samples.

This chain uses TRBV7-8 with TRBJ2-3; TRBD2 matches at 10 bases. Germline V gene data show CDR1 as SGHVS and CDR2 as FQNEAQ. CDR3 length: 17 residues. Losses at the gene ends were 4 bases for V and 2 bases for J; bases not matched to a gene: 9. CDR3 region: CASSSAQTSGITDTQYF. For the CDR3, the DNA is TGTGCCAGCAGCTCCGCCCAAACTAGCGGGATCACAGATACGCAGTATTTT.

The chain is built from TRBV7-2 and TRBJ2-1; D not certain. CDR1 and CDR2 from the germline V gene are SGHTA and FQGNSA. The CDR3 extends over 17 amino acids. Trimming shortened V by 5 bases and J by 0 bases, and 17 bases separated the two germline ends. For the CDR3, the DNA is TGTGCCAGCAGCATCTTTAACGTGAGAAGCTCCTACAATGAGCAGTTCTTC. It specifies CASSIFNVRSSYNEQFF.

The V call is TRBV9, the J call TRBJ2-7, with D maybe TRBD2 (6 bases). Between the trimmed V and J ends, which lost 3 bases and 3 bases, there was a span of 16 bases. Germline V gene lookup returns CDR1 SGDLS and CDR2 YYNGEE. CDR3 size: 15 residues. The CDR3 DNA is TGTGCCAGCAGCGGATTAGCGGAGTCAGGCTACGAGCAGTACTTC. It encodes CASSGLAESGYEQYF.

This chain connects TRBV27 to TRBJ2-2, with 9 bases identical to TRBD2. The germline gives CDR1 MNHEY, CDR2 SMNVEV (reference sequence). J was trimmed by 6 bases and V by 7 bases; bases with no gene match: 6. The length of the CDR3 is 14 residues. The CDR3 spells CASKVAGAPGELFF. In DNA, the CDR3 is TGTGCCAGCAAGGTAGCGGGAGCCCCCGGGGAGCTGTTTTTT.

The chain recombines TRBV13 with TRBJ2-1; D may correspond to TRBD1 or TRBD2 (5 bases each). The CDR3 length is 19 residues. Trimming shortened V by 5 bases and J by 7 bases, and 30 bases separated the two germline ends. Germline-derived CDR1 and CDR2 are PRHDT and FYEKMQ (reference sequence). DNA for the CDR3: TGTGCCAGCAGCCCTCCGGGGCCTAACGATTTCCTCTCGGGAAATGAGCAGTTCTTC. Translated, it gives CASSPPGPNDFLSGNEQFF. Full variable domain (rest looked up from reference TRBV13 and TRBJ2-1): AAGVIQSPRHLIKEKRETATLKCYPIPRHDTVYWYQQGPGQDPQFLISFYEKMQSDKGSIPDRFSAQQFSDYHSELNMSSLELGDSALYFCASSPPGPNDFLSGNEQFFGPGTRLTVL.

V usage is TRBV6-5 and J usage is TRBJ2-2; TRBD2 aligns across 10 bases. The CDR3 covers 16 residues. The ends lost 0 bases at V and 5 bases at J; junction bases unmatched: 3. Germline V gene lookup returns CDR1 MNHEY and CDR2 SVGAGI. The CDR3 DNA reads TGTGCCAGCAGTTACTCTCCGGGACTAGCGACCGGGGAGCTGTTTTTT. Translated, it gives CASSYSPGLATGELFF.

This chain links TRBV10-3 with TRBJ2-5; 10 bases fit TRBD1. After removal of 2 bases from V and 5 bases from J, the junction contained 14 bases not matched to a gene. The CDR3 has 18 residues. Germline CDR1 and CDR2: ENHRY and SYGVKD. DNA of the CDR3: TGTGCCATCAGTGAGACTTATACTGGGACAGGGGTTGGGGAGACCCAGTACTTC. Translating gives CAISETYTGTGVGETQYF.

Comments on this clone: In the same sample, other DNA sequences code for this CDR3. The chain employs TRBV9 and TRBJ2-1; perhaps TRBD1 as D (5 bases). The germline CDR1 and CDR2 sequences are SGDLS and YYNGEE. Trimming left V 5 bases short and J 5 bases short, with 8 bases between. This CDR3 contains 12 residues. The CDR3 reads CASSLGDNEQFF. Written as DNA, the CDR3 is TGTGCCAGCAGTCTAGGGGACAATGAGCAGTTCTTC.

V usage is TRBV19 and J usage is TRBJ2-7; D might be TRBD1 or TRBD2, each matching 5 bases. V was shortened by 5 bases and J by 6 bases, with 17 bases between the two germline ends. Germline V gives CDR1 LNHDA, CDR2 SQIVND (reference sequence). This CDR3 is built from 14 residues. CDR3 nucleotides: TGTGCCAGTAGTGTTCGGGACGGCCAGCCCGAGCAGTACTTC. Its protein is CASSVRDGQPEQYF.

This rearrangement joins TRBV9 to TRBJ2-1; a possible D gene is TRBD2 (5 bases). From germline, CDR1 is SGDLS and CDR2 YYNGEE. The CDR3 runs to 13 residues. The ends were cut back, 4 bases at V and 10 bases at J, with 15 bases in the middle. The CDR3 spells CASSPHRGGEQFF. CDR3 sequence (DNA): TGTGCCAGCAGCCCCCATCGTGGAGGAGAGCAGTTCTTC.

V gene TRBV5-1 combines with J gene TRBJ1-1; 8 bases line up with TRBD1. CDR1 and CDR2 from the germline V gene are SGHRS and YFSETQ. V was pared by 1 base and J by 0 bases, with 14 bases of the junction left unmatched. This CDR3 has 19 amino acids. The CDR3 reads CASSLWTGRYISLNTEAFF. The DNA for the CDR3 is TGCGCCAGCAGCTTGTGGACAGGGCGGTACATTAGCTTGAACACTGAAGCTTTCTTT.

The chain joins TRBV7-3 to TRBJ2-1; no clear D. Germline CDR1 reads SGHTA; CDR2 reads FQGTGA. V lost 5 bases, J lost 4 bases, and 15 bases lay in between. There are 15 residues in the CDR3. CDR3 bases: TGTGCCAGCAGCCTACTAAGATCTTTATACAATGAGCAGTTCTTC. Its protein is CASSLLRSLYNEQFF. The full variable domain, its missing parts supplied by reference TRBV7-3 and TRBJ2-1, is GAGVSQTPSNKVTEKGKYVELRCDPISGHTALYWYRQSLGQGPEFLIYFQGTGAADDSGLPNDRFFAVRPEGSVSTLKIQRTERGDSAVYLCASSLLRSLYNEQFFGPGTRLTVL.

The CDR3 DNA reads as TGCAGCGGCGGGGACAGCTCCAGCTATGGCTACACCTTC. This translates into CSGGDSSSYGYTF. The rearrangement uses TRBV29-1 and TRBJ1-2; 7 bases map to TRBD1. Germline CDR1 is SQVTM and CDR2 is ANQGSEA. This CDR3 contains 13 residues. J was trimmed by 4 bases and V by 7 bases; bases with no gene match: 9.

The chain couples TRBV28 to TRBJ1-1, with 9 bases aligning to TRBD1. Per the germline V gene, CDR1 is MDHEN and CDR2 is SYDVKM. V lost 5 bases to trimming and J lost 4 bases; unmatched junction nucleotides: 5. CDR3 length equals 14 residues. CDR3 protein: CASSDRGSGTEAFF. The CDR3 DNA reads TGTGCCAGCAGTGACAGGGGGTCGGGCACTGAAGCTTTCTTT. The full variable domain, completed using reference TRBV28 and TRBJ1-1, is DVKVTQSSRYLVKRTGEKVFLECVQDMDHENMFWYRQDPGLGLRLIYFSYDVKMKEKGDIPEGYSVSREKKERFSLILESASTNQTSMYLCASSDRGSGTEAFFGQGTRLTVV.

The count of this clone is one. V and J are TRBV9 and TRBJ2-7; weak D call: TRBD2 (6 bases). The CDR3 extends over 13 amino acids. Germline loops: CDR1 SGDLS, CDR2 YYNGEE. V gave up 5 bases and J gave up 3 bases, with 12 bases separating them. The CDR3 nucleotides read TGTGCCAGCAGTCCCGCCGGGGGCTACGAGCAGTACTTC. Its protein is CASSPAGGYEQYF.

A note on this clone: This CDR3 is also generated by other DNA sequences in the sample. The rearrangement joins TRBV27 to TRBJ1-2; perhaps TRBD1 as D (6 bases). There are 13 residues in the CDR3. V was trimmed by 3 bases and J by 5 bases, leaving 10 bases between them. CDR1 is MNHEY, CDR2 SMNVEV, per germline (reference sequence). DNA of the CDR3: TGTGCCAGCAGTTTCTTCCAGGGGTATGGCTACACCTTC. Translated, it gives CASSFFQGYGYTF.

The V and J genes are TRBV27 and TRBJ2-7, with 9 bases fitting TRBD2. CDR1 MNHEY and CDR2 SMNVEV come from the germline V gene (reference sequence). This CDR3 has 15 amino acids. V gave up 5 bases and J gave up 5 bases; unmatched junction bases: 10. CDR3 nucleotides: TGTGCCAGCAGTCCTCTGGGCGGGAGGGCCGACGAGCAGTACTTC. Translating it yields CASSPLGGRADEQYF.

V is TRBV9 and J is TRBJ2-7; tentatively, D is TRBD1 or TRBD2 (6 bases each). V lost 4 bases to trimming and J lost 2 bases, with 19 bases between them. This CDR3 region has 16 residues. Per germline, CDR1 SGDLS and CDR2 YYNGEE. The CDR3 DNA reads TGTGCCAGCAGCCCTAGAGGGGGAGGAGGCACCTACGAGCAGTACTTC. Translated, it gives CASSPRGGGGTYEQYF.

The genes are TRBV13 and TRBJ2-1; unclear D gene. The V gene lost 5 bases and the J gene lost 7 bases, with 12 bases spanning the gap. The V gene's germline CDR1 is PRHDT and CDR2 FYEKMQ (reference sequence). The CDR3 is 13 residues long. CDR3 residues: CASSPHSKNEQFF. As DNA, the CDR3 is TGTGCCAGCAGCCCCCACTCTAAAAATGAGCAGTTCTTC.